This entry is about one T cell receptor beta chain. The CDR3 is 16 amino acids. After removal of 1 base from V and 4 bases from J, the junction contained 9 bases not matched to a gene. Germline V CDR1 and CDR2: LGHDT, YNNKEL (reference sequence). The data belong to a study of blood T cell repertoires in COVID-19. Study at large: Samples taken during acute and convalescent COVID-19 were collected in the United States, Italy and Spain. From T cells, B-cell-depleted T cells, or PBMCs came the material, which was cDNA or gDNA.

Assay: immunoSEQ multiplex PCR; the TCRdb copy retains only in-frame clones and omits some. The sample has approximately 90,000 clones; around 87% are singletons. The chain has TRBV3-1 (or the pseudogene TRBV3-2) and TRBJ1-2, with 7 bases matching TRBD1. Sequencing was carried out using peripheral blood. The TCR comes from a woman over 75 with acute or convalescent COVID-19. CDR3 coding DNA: TGTGCCAGCAGCCAAGGCGACAGGGCAAACTCCTATGGCTACACCTTC. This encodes CASSQGDRANSYGYTF.